This T cell receptor beta chain was sequenced during a study of metastatic and nonmetastatic thyroid tumors. The wider study: Comparative analysis of repertoires was undertaken across blood and tumor or nodule tissue obtained from malignant and benign thyroid patients. Overall study findings and caveats: Reported TCR beta diversity, measured in blood and tumor, was significantly higher for malignant thyroid tumors than for benign nodules.

TCRdb re-called the PCR reads through MiXCR. The sample lists more than 50,000 clones, approximately 22% seen once, with 4% to 5% in the top ten. The CDR3 is made up of 14 amino acids. CDR1 is SGHAT, CDR2 FQDESV, per germline (reference sequence). V lost 5 bases and J 2 bases, leaving 13 bases between the germline ends. At least ten counts were recorded for this clone. Its antigen is as yet unknown. Each patient went into thyroid surgery without having received any treatment. This rearrangement joins TRBV11-1 to TRBJ2-7; D tentatively reads TRBD1 or TRBD2 (5 bases each). The source of this sequence is a female donor with papillary thyroid cancer or a benign thyroid nodule (not recorded which). Some clones in this sample may be carry-over from other donors' samples. Input material: blood. CDR3 residues: CASSARPGPYEQYF. For the CDR3, the DNA is TGTGCCAGCAGCGCAAGACCGGGACCCTACGAGCAGTACTTC.